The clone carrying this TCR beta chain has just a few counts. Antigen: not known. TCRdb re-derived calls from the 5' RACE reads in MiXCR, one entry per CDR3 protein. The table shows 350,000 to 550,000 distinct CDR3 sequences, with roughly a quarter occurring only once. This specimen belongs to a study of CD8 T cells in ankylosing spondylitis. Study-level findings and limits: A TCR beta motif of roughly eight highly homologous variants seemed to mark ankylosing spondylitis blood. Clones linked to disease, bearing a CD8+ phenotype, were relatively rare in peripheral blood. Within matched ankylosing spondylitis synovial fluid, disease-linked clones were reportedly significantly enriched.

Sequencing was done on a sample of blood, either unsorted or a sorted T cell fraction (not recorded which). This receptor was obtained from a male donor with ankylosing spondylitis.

The CDR3 loop is CSATGYSSTDTQYF. The CDR3, as DNA: TGCAGCGCTACAGGATATAGTAGCACAGATACGCAGTATTTT. This chain uses TRBV29-1 with TRBJ2-3; D may be TRBD1 (5 bases). The CDR3 extends over 14 amino acids. CDR1 is SQVTM, CDR2 ANQGSEA, per germline. Trimming pared 7 bases from V and 0 bases from J, leaving 14 bases between.